A selection of T cell receptor beta chains follows, all from one sample in a study of blood T cell repertoires in COVID-19. Libraries were prepared by immunoSEQ multiplex PCR; TCRdb keeps only in-frame clonotypes and omits some of them. The sample has 200,000 to 250,000 clones, about nine tenths seen once. Sequences were obtained from peripheral blood. Receptors originate from a man between 45 and 60 years old with acute or convalescent COVID-19. Each CDR3 is given with its conserved first and last residue. Fields, in order: clone size, V gene, J gene, D gene, CDR3 protein, CDR3 DNA. The D gene is left open where the match is weak. A row's size may be missing; if present it is once, few, many or a size class.

abundance: once; v_gene: TRBV6-6; j_gene: TRBJ1-1; d_gene: NA; CDR3aa: CASSTQGNTEAFF; CDR3nt: TGTGCCAGCAGTACACAGGGCAACACTGAAGCTTTCTTT
abundance: NA; v_gene: TRBV19; j_gene: TRBJ1-3; d_gene: TRBD1; CDR3aa: CASSARQGGNTIYF; CDR3nt: TGTGCCAGTAGTGCCAGACAGGGCGGAAACACCATATATTTT
abundance: NA; v_gene: TRBV11-2; j_gene: TRBJ2-7; d_gene: NA; CDR3aa: CASSRSGGSYEQYF; CDR3nt: TGTGCCAGCAGCCGTTCCGGGGGCTCCTACGAGCAGTACTTC
abundance: NA; v_gene: TRBV4-1; j_gene: TRBJ1-2; d_gene: TRBD1; CDR3aa: CASSQEGDRLDGYTF; CDR3nt: TGCGCCAGCAGCCAAGAAGGGGACAGGTTAGATGGCTACACCTTC
abundance: NA; v_gene: TRBV18; j_gene: TRBJ1-5; d_gene: NA; CDR3aa: CASSPINLGHMNQPQHF; CDR3nt: TGTGCCAGCTCACCTATCAATTTGGGACACATGAATCAGCCCCAGCATTTT
abundance: NA; v_gene: TRBV13; j_gene: TRBJ2-6; d_gene: TRBD1; CDR3aa: CASSEGAGGANVLTF; CDR3nt: TGTGCCAGCAGCGAGGGGGCGGGCGGGGCCAACGTCCTGACTTTC
abundance: NA; v_gene: TRBV2; j_gene: TRBJ1-1; d_gene: TRBD1; CDR3aa: CASTKRTGTEAFF; CDR3nt: TGTGCCAGCACAAAAAGGACAGGCACTGAAGCTTTCTTT
abundance: once; v_gene: TRBV6-5; j_gene: TRBJ1-4; d_gene: TRBD1; CDR3aa: CASSYSKGTANEKLFF; CDR3nt: TGTGCCAGCAGTTACTCGAAGGGGACAGCCAATGAAAAACTGTTTTTT
abundance: NA; v_gene: TRBV6-6; j_gene: TRBJ1-1; d_gene: TRBD1; CDR3aa: CASSLAEGGNTEAFF; CDR3nt: TGTGCCAGCAGTTTGGCTGAAGGGGGCAACACTGAAGCTTTCTTT
abundance: NA; v_gene: TRBV3-1/TRBV3-2; j_gene: TRBJ2-1; d_gene: NA; CDR3aa: CASSLTRGANPNEQFF; CDR3nt: TGTGCCAGCAGCCTTACACGGGGGGCCAACCCCAATGAGCAGTTCTTC
abundance: NA; v_gene: TRBV5-4; j_gene: TRBJ2-1; d_gene: NA; CDR3aa: CASSREGLLNNEQFF; CDR3nt: TGTGCCAGCAGCCGAGAGGGACTCTTAAACAATGAGCAGTTCTTC
abundance: few; v_gene: TRBV7-9; j_gene: TRBJ1-2; d_gene: NA; CDR3aa: CASSFSLYRSGVGYTF; CDR3nt: TGTGCCAGCAGCTTCTCCCTCTACAGAAGCGGAGTGGGCTACACCTTC
abundance: NA; v_gene: TRBV4-1; j_gene: TRBJ1-1; d_gene: NA; CDR3aa: CASSQERSGTEAFF; CDR3nt: TGCGCCAGCAGCCAAGAACGATCGGGCACTGAAGCTTTCTTT